The entry that follows covers one T cell receptor beta chain sequence. The data were obtained in a study of blood T cells in healthy people across ages. Then a second PCR, running roughly 7 to 11 cycles, was carried out with a sample-barcoded 5' primer and a J-beta primer mix. TCRdb reprocessed the 5' RACE reads with MiXCR, giving one entry per CDR3 protein. The table lists 800,000 to 1,300,000 distinct CDR3 sequences, approximately 25% of them singletons, with 0.75% in the top ten. Ranging in age from about 6 to 100, the donors were healthy Caucasian individuals from Russia. The ends were cut back, 11 bases at V and 6 bases at J, with 6 bases in the middle. This CDR3 comprises 9 residues. These data were likewise used in another study, on T cells of mothers and their children. That work adds: Mothers and children who were related shared slightly more overlap than unrelated pairs, but not significantly more.

This TCR was recovered from a girl aged 2-10 years in good health. Sample: blood. V usage is TRBV12-3 or TRBV12-4 and J usage is TRBJ2-3; no reliable D call. For the CDR3, the DNA is TGTGCCGGTAGGGATACGCAGTATTTT. It translates to CAGRDTQYF.